This passage covers 13 T cell receptor beta chains from one sample sequenced in a study of T cells after posttransplantation cyclophosphamide. The data were produced by immunoSEQ multiplex PCR, yet TCRdb's version contains in-frame clones alone and is incomplete. The table shows about 3,100 clones, with around 82% occurring only once. Sample: memory CD8+ T cells sorted from blood. The receptors shown here come from a woman aged 55-69 years in good health, CMV-negative, and a related stem cell transplant donor.

This rearrangement joins TRBV10-3 to TRBJ1-4, with 9 bases identical to TRBD1. Germline V gene data show CDR1 as ENHRY and CDR2 as SYGVKD. V was pared by 3 bases and J by 4 bases, with 6 bases of the junction left unmatched. This CDR3 comprises 16 residues. The CDR3: CAISDPGTGNNEKLFF. DNA of the CDR3: TGTGCCATCAGTGACCCCGGGACAGGGAATAATGAAAAACTGTTTTTT.

This clone has only one observation. The rearrangement links TRBV18 to TRBJ2-7, with 7 bases fitting TRBD2. This CDR3 has 12 amino acids. Losses at the gene ends were 3 bases for V and 7 bases for J; bases not matched to a gene: 3. Germline loops: CDR1 KGHSH, CDR2 LQKENI. For the CDR3, the DNA is TGTGCCAGCTCACCCCCGGGGGGAGAGCAGTACGTC. Its protein product is CASSPPGGEQYV.

This clone was counted only a few times. CDR3: CASSSTSSLGNTIYF. CDR3 nucleotides: TGTGCCAGCAGCTCCACCAGTTCTTTAGGAAACACCATATATTTT. The chain combines TRBV13 with TRBJ1-3; D is unresolved. Germline V gives CDR1 PRHDT, CDR2 FYEKMQ (reference sequence). The V and J ends lost 4 bases and 4 bases respectively, with 14 bases between them. This CDR3 comprises 15 residues.

The rearrangement uses TRBV29-1 and TRBJ2-7; 7 bases match TRBD1. V was pared by 1 base and J by 4 bases, with 4 bases of the junction left unmatched. From germline, CDR1 is SQVTM and CDR2 ANQGSEA. The CDR3 extends over 13 amino acids. CDR3: CSVEGTGGYEQYF. CDR3 nucleotide sequence: TGCAGCGTTGAAGGGACAGGAGGATACGAGCAGTACTTC.

The V gene is TRBV27, the J gene TRBJ2-1, with D possibly matching TRBD2 (6 bases). The V end was cut by 4 bases, the J end by 4 bases, with 8 bases between. Germline CDR1 reads MNHEY; CDR2 reads SMNVEV (reference sequence). This CDR3 has 13 amino acids. This chain's CDR3 is CASSSAGYNEQFF. For the CDR3, the DNA is TGTGCCAGCAGTTCCGCGGGGTACAATGAGCAGTTCTTC.

V is TRBV28 and J is TRBJ2-7, with 7 nucleotides matching TRBD2. Looked up from germline, CDR1 is MDHEN and CDR2 is SYDVKM. The CDR3 totals 14 residues. Trimming took 3 bases from V and 2 from J; bases not matched to a gene: 4. CDR3 bases: TGTGCCAGCAGTTTCCTAGCGGACCCCTACGAGCAGTACTTC. This codes for CASSFLADPYEQYF. Complete variable domain (other parts from reference TRBV28 and TRBJ2-7): DVKVTQSSRYLVKRTGEKVFLECVQDMDHENMFWYRQDPGLGLRLIYFSYDVKMKEKGDIPEGYSVSREKKERFSLILESASTNQTSMYLCASSFLADPYEQYFGPGTRLTVT.

V gene TRBV6-4 combines with J gene TRBJ2-1; TRBD2 agrees at 15 bases. The germline gives CDR1 MRHNA, CDR2 SNTAGT. This CDR3 contains 16 residues. With 7 bases clipped from V and 9 bases from J, the junction kept 10 bases outside the gene matches. The CDR3 loop is CASNGLAGGPVFEQFF. DNA for the CDR3: TGTGCCAGCAACGGACTAGCGGGAGGGCCGGTCTTTGAGCAGTTCTTC.

The rearrangement joins TRBV19 to TRBJ2-7, with 9 bases aligning to TRBD1. The ends lost 5 bases at V and 7 bases at J; junction bases unmatched: 6. Germline V CDR1 and CDR2: LNHDA, SQIVND (reference sequence). CDR3 length equals 13 residues. The CDR3 loop is CASSAGQGSEQYV. The CDR3 DNA follows: TGTGCCAGTAGTGCCGGACAGGGGAGTGAGCAGTACGTC.

V is TRBV9 and J is TRBJ2-1, with D unclear. The CDR3 extends over 15 amino acids. V was pared by 0 bases and J by 0 bases, with 7 bases between. CDR1 is SGDLS and CDR2 is YYNGEE in the germline V gene. CDR3 region: CASSVGQSSYNEQFF. Here the CDR3 DNA reads TGTGCCAGCAGCGTAGGACAAAGCTCCTACAATGAGCAGTTCTTC.

This sequence joins TRBV7-9 and TRBJ1-4; D not resolved. Looked up from germline, CDR1 is SEHNR and CDR2 is FQNEAQ (reference sequence). CDR3 length: 14 amino acids. V was pared by 4 bases and J by 8 bases, with 14 bases between. The CDR3 sequence: CASSSEFSSEKLFF. The CDR3 DNA is TGTGCCAGCAGCTCGGAGTTTAGTTCCGAAAAACTGTTTTTT.

The rearrangement links TRBV7-9 to TRBJ2-2, with TRBD1 matching over 7 bases. The CDR3 covers 16 residues. Trimming took 3 bases from V and 3 from J; bases not matched to a gene: 7. Germline V gene lookup returns CDR1 SEHNR and CDR2 FQNEAQ (reference sequence). The chain's CDR3 is CASSFLPGQDTGELFF. In DNA, the CDR3 is TGTGCCAGCAGCTTCCTACCTGGACAGGACACCGGGGAGCTGTTTTTT.

This clone was found a few times. This rearrangement joins TRBV28 to TRBJ1-3; D perhaps matches TRBD1 (5 bases). Germline CDR1 is MDHEN and CDR2 is SYDVKM. The CDR3 runs 15 residues. V was shortened by 2 bases and J by 0 bases, with 8 bases between the two germline ends. The CDR3 nucleotides are TGTGCCAGCAGTTTACGGGGGGACTCTGGAAACACCATATATTTT. It is translated as CASSLRGDSGNTIYF.

This clone was observed once. CDR3 sequence: CASSQETSGRALDTDTQYF. The CDR3 coding sequence is TGCGCCAGCAGCCAAGAGACTAGCGGGAGGGCCTTGGATACAGATACGCAGTATTTT. The rearrangement links TRBV4-3 to TRBJ2-3; TRBD2 agrees at 14 bases. Germline CDR1 is LGHNA and CDR2 is YSLEER. V was clipped by 0 bases and J by 3 bases; unmatched bases: 8. The CDR3 extends over 19 amino acids.